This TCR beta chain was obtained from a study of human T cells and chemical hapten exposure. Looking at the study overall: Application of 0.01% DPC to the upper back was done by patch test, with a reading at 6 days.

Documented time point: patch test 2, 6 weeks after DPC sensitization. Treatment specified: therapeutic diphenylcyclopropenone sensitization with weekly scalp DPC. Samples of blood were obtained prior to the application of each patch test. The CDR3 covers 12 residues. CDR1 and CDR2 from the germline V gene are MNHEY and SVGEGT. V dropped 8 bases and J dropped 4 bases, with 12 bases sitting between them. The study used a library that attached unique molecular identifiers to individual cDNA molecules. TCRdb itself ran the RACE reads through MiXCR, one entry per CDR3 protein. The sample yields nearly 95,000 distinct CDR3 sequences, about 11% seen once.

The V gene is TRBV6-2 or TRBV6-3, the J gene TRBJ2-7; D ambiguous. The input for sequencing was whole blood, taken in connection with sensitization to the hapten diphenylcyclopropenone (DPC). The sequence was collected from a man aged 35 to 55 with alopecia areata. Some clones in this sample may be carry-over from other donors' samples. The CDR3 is CASWAFQYEQYF. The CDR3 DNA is TGTGCCAGCTGGGCGTTCCAGTACGAGCAGTACTTC.